Listed below are T cell receptor beta chains from one sample, sequenced in a study of beta chain features in type 1 diabetes. Using immunoSEQ multiplex PCR, the repertoire was profiled, and TCRdb retains in-frame clones only, with some absent. The sample shows 250,000 or so clones, approximately 13% of them seen only once. Sequenced material: naive CD4+ T cells from blood. The source of these receptors is a man aged 25 to 40 with type 1 diabetes. Both conserved end residues are part of each CDR3. A D gene is named only where the DNA matches it firmly. Size values are once, few and many counts, or a class for expanded clones, and some rows have none.

V	size	J	D	CDR3	DNA
TRBV9	.	TRBJ1-1	.	CASSVARNTEAFF	TGTGCCAGCAGCGTAGCCAGGAACACTGAAGCTTTCTTT
TRBV7-9	.	TRBJ2-7	.	CASRIVGVYEQYF	TGTGCCAGCAGAATCGTAGGGGTTTACGAGCAGTACTTC
TRBV2	.	TRBJ1-1	.	CASTQTGNTEAFF	TGTGCCAGCACACAGACAGGGAACACTGAAGCTTTCTTT
TRBV7-9	.	TRBJ1-2	TRBD1	CASSFMTGSYGYTF	TGTGCCAGCAGCTTCATGACAGGGTCCTATGGCTACACCTTC
TRBV11-2	.	TRBJ2-1	TRBD2	CASRFSGNVYNEQFF	TGTGCCAGCAGATTTAGCGGGAATGTCTACAATGAGCAGTTCTTC
TRBV2	.	TRBJ1-4	TRBD1	CASSEQGAEKLFF	TGTGCCAGCAGTGAACAGGGGGCTGAAAAACTGTTTTTT
TRBV18	few	TRBJ1-2	.	CASSPPRRGRDYGYTF	TGTGCCAGCTCACCACCAAGGCGGGGTCGAGACTATGGCTACACCTTC
TRBV9	.	TRBJ1-6	.	CASSVEAVSYNSPLHF	TGTGCCAGCAGCGTAGAGGCGGTCTCCTATAATTCACCCCTCCACTTT
TRBV15	.	TRBJ2-7	.	CATSRDSPRGSLYEQYF	TGTGCCACCAGCCGCGACTCCCCGCGGGGATCTCTCTACGAGCAGTACTTC
TRBV5-6	.	TRBJ1-4	TRBD1	CASSRETGANEKLFF	TGTGCCAGCAGCCGGGAAACAGGGGCTAATGAAAAACTGTTTTTT
TRBV29-1	.	TRBJ2-1	TRBD2	CSVRAGGYNEQFF	TGCAGCGTTCGAGCGGGAGGTTACAATGAGCAGTTCTTC
TRBV10-3	.	TRBJ2-7	TRBD1	CAISAVPGTAGMEQYF	TGTGCCATCAGTGCGGTCCCCGGGACAGCCGGGATGGAGCAGTACTTC
TRBV7-2	.	TRBJ2-1	.	CASSLGTNNEQFF	TGTGCCAGCAGCTTAGGGACTAACAATGAGCAGTTCTTC
TRBV9	.	TRBJ2-3	.	CARRQEGTGTDTQYF	TGTGCCAGACGGCAGGAGGGGACTGGAACAGATACGCAGTATTTT
TRBV5-1	.	TRBJ2-1	TRBD1	CASSGQGIEQFF	TGCGCCAGCAGTGGACAGGGGATTGAGCAGTTCTTC